This TCR beta chain was identified in a study of cytomegalovirus exposure and HLA in healthy donors. Overall study results and limits: In the 100 to 150 validation repertoires, just under 95% of cluster scores exceeded 0, per a later analysis. Reportedly, cytomegalovirus status was diagnosed with high sensitivity and specificity. There were three CMV-associated chains whose specificity for CMV antigens was confirmed in vitro.

The protocol was immunoSEQ multiplex PCR, while the TCRdb copy is restricted to in-frame clones and leaves out a portion. The repertoire holds around 190,000 clones, with more than 75% as singletons. Points on this clone: The antigen remains unidentified. This sample also contains other DNA sequences that code for the same CDR3.

From germline, CDR1 is SGHTA and CDR2 FQGNSA. Trimming cost V 5 bases and J 1 base; bases outside gene matches: 5. The CDR3 runs 14 residues. Specimen: PBMCs. The rearrangement joins TRBV7-2 to TRBJ2-7; 7 bases line up with TRBD2. The sequence was collected from a woman between 18 and 30 years old in good health and CMV-seronegative. The CDR3 loop is CASSLGTISYEQYF. The DNA for the CDR3 is TGTGCCAGCAGCCTCGGGACTATTTCCTACGAGCAGTACTTC. The whole variable domain, filled in from reference TRBV7-2 and TRBJ2-7, reads GAGVSQSPSNKVTEKGKDVELRCDPISGHTALYWYRQSLGQGLEFLIYFQGNSAPDKSGLPSDRFSAERTGGSVSTLTIQRTQQEDSAVYLCASSLGTISYEQYFGPGTRLTVT.